Presented here are 15 T cell receptor beta chains from one specimen sequenced in a study of T cell responses to AZD1222 COVID-19 vaccine. Method: immunoSEQ multiplex PCR; TCRdb's copy keeps in-frame clones and lacks some. Among under 200,000 clones, more than 75% were seen once, and the ten largest hold roughly 26%. The starting material was peripheral blood, obtained 28 days after the second AZD1222 dose. The receptors were gathered from an adult who received the AZD1222 COVID-19 vaccine.

This clone was seen just once. The rearrangement joins TRBV28 to TRBJ2-6; D assignment may be TRBD1 or TRBD2 (5 bases each). Germline assignment: CDR1 MDHEN and CDR2 SYDVKM. This CDR3 spans 16 amino acids. The V end lost 5 bases, the J end lost 4 bases, and 15 bases lay between the germline ends. CDR3 region: CASSMLRGPGANVLTF. In nucleotides, the CDR3 is TGTGCCAGCAGTATGCTCCGGGGCCCCGGGGCCAACGTCCTGACTTTC.

The genes are TRBV7-9 and TRBJ2-7; no firm D call. The CDR3 extends over 13 amino acids. CDR1 is SEHNR, CDR2 FQNEAQ, per germline (reference sequence). Trimming left V 5 bases short and J 6 bases short, with 14 bases between. CDR3 bases: TGTGCCAGCAGCGCGACACGGAATCGCGAGCAGTACTTC. Protein product: CASSATRNREQYF.

The V and J genes are TRBV19 and TRBJ2-3; 8 nucleotides match TRBD2. In germline, CDR1 is LNHDA, CDR2 SQIVND (reference sequence). J lost 4 bases, V lost 5 bases, and 14 bases had no gene match. The CDR3 length is 17 residues. CDR3 DNA sequence: TGTGCCAGTAGTTCTCGCGCAGCGGGAGAGGGGGCAGATACGCAGTATTTT. Translating it yields CASSSRAAGEGADTQYF.

J is TRBJ2-2 and V is TRBV7-2; D is unclear. CDR3 length equals 14 residues. Trimming pared 0 bases from V and 6 bases from J, leaving 8 bases between. Germline V gene sequence: CDR1 SGHTA, CDR2 FQGNSA. CDR3 sequence reads: CASSLALNSGELFF. The CDR3 bases are TGTGCCAGCAGCTTAGCCCTTAATTCCGGGGAGCTGTTTTTT.

The chain recombines TRBV12-3 or TRBV12-4 with TRBJ1-1; 8 bases align to TRBD1. V lost 6 bases to trimming and J lost 10 bases; unmatched junction nucleotides: 10. The CDR3 has 13 residues. The CDR3 sequence is CASRITGGIGAFF. CDR3 in DNA: TGTGCCAGCAGAATTACAGGGGGGATTGGAGCTTTCTTT.

The gene calls are TRBV5-5 and TRBJ1-2; no definite D call. This CDR3 contains 16 residues. The ends were cut back, 0 bases at V and 6 bases at J, with 18 bases in the middle. The V gene's germline CDR1 is SGHKS and CDR2 YYEKEE (reference sequence). CDR3 amino acids: CASSLEAPSLRDGYTF. The CDR3 DNA reads TGTGCCAGCAGCTTGGAGGCCCCAAGTCTGAGGGATGGCTACACCTTC.

The chain joins TRBV12-3 or TRBV12-4 to TRBJ2-1; weak D call: TRBD1 (5 bases). V was shortened by 6 bases and J by 9 bases, with 6 bases between the two germline ends. The CDR3 is made up of 10 amino acids. CDR3 protein: CASSQGEQFF. The CDR3 region has the DNA TGTGCCAGCAGCCAGGGTGAGCAGTTCTTC.

The J gene is TRBJ2-2, the V gene TRBV5-1, with 7 bases aligning to TRBD1. V lost 4 bases to trimming and J lost 3 bases; unmatched junction nucleotides: 6. The germline CDR1 and CDR2 sequences are SGHRS and YFSETQ. CDR3 length: 15 amino acids. CDR3 residues: CASSSRQGYTGELFF. CDR3 nucleotides: TGCGCCAGCAGCAGCAGACAGGGTTACACCGGGGAGCTGTTTTTT.

This rearrangement joins TRBV13 to TRBJ2-5, with D perhaps matching TRBD2 (6 bases). The germline V and J ends were trimmed by 5 bases and 3 bases, with 13 bases remaining between them. Germline V lookup: CDR1 PRHDT, CDR2 FYEKMQ (reference sequence). The length of the CDR3 is 14 residues. The CDR3 DNA is TGTGCCAGCAGCCAAATAGCGGTTGAAGAGACCCAGTACTTC. It specifies CASSQIAVEETQYF. Together with reference TRBV13 and TRBJ2-5, the CDR3 gives the full variable domain: AAGVIQSPRHLIKEKRETATLKCYPIPRHDTVYWYQQGPGQDPQFLISFYEKMQSDKGSIPDRFSAQQFSDYHSELNMSSLELGDSALYFCASSQIAVEETQYFGPGTRLLVL.

The chain has TRBV6-5 and TRBJ1-1; D is possibly TRBD1 (6 bases). CDR1 and CDR2 from the germline V gene are MNHEY and SVGAGI. The V gene lost 6 bases and the J gene lost 4 bases, with 12 bases spanning the gap. The CDR3 contains 13 residues. CDR3 loop: CASSWNRVTEAFF. CDR3 DNA: TGTGCCAGCAGCTGGAACAGGGTCACTGAAGCTTTCTTT.

The V and J genes are TRBV30 and TRBJ2-3; D uncertain. Germline V lookup: CDR1 GTSNPN, CDR2 SVGIG (reference sequence). V lost 3 bases, J lost 0 bases, and 7 bases lay in between. CDR3 size: 13 residues. CDR3 protein: CAWREQSTDTQYF. In DNA, the CDR3 is TGTGCCTGGAGAGAACAGAGCACAGATACGCAGTATTTT.

The V gene is TRBV18, the J gene TRBJ2-1; maybe TRBD1 (7 bases). V lost 5 bases to trimming and J lost 6 bases, with 17 bases between them. The CDR3 length is 15 residues. Germline values: CDR1 KGHSH, CDR2 LQKENI. The CDR3 protein is CASSTRGTVANEQFF. In DNA form, the CDR3 reads TGTGCCAGCTCAACCCGCGGGACAGTGGCCAATGAGCAGTTCTTC.

The V call is TRBV18, the J call TRBJ2-3; TRBD1 agrees at 8 bases. The V and J ends lost 6 bases and 2 bases, in that order; junction bases with no gene match: 10. CDR1 is KGHSH and CDR2 is LQKENI in the germline V gene. CDR3 length equals 16 residues. The CDR3 region is CASSILGQGSTDTQYF. CDR3 sequence (DNA): TGTGCCAGCTCGATACTCGGACAGGGTTCCACAGATACGCAGTATTTT.

The chain employs TRBV12-5 and TRBJ2-3, with D hard to call. CDR1 LGHNT and CDR2 FRNRAP come from the germline V gene. V was cut by 2 bases and J by 5 bases, with 2 bases left in between. This CDR3 is 11 amino acids long. In DNA form, the CDR3 reads TGTGCTAGTGGTTTGAGAGATACGCAGTATTTT. Encoded protein: CASGLRDTQYF.

This chain links TRBV28 with TRBJ2-7; 7 bases align to TRBD2. CDR1 and CDR2 from the germline V gene are MDHEN and SYDVKM. CDR3 length: 14 residues. Trimming removed 7 bases from V and 1 base from J; junction bases left unmatched: 7. In DNA, the CDR3 is TGTGCCAGCAAGGGGACTAATCCATCCTACGAGCAGTACTTC. This encodes CASKGTNPSYEQYF.